Presented here are 28 T cell receptor beta chains from one specimen sequenced in a study of breast tumors, draining lymph nodes, adjacent tissues. Breast cancer patients provided tissue from their axillary draining lymph nodes. TCRdb analysed the multiplex PCR reads with MiXCR anew, one entry per CDR3 protein. The table shows approximately 130,000 distinct CDR3 sequences, with about 20% occurring only once. Sequenced: axillary lymph node tissue. The receptor source for this set is a female donor with breast cancer. Some clones in this sample may be carry-over from other donors' samples.

This clonotype was detected many times. This rearrangement joins TRBV4-1 to TRBJ2-5; D might be TRBD2 (5 bases). CDR1 and CDR2 from the germline V gene are MGHRA and YSYEKL. The V gene lost 3 bases and the J gene lost 1 base, with 9 bases spanning the gap. This CDR3 comprises 14 residues. CDR3 residues: CASSHPGVQETQYF. The CDR3 coding sequence is TGCGCCAGCAGCCACCCCGGGGTCCAAGAGACCCAGTACTTC.

This clonotype appeared many times. J is TRBJ2-1 and V is TRBV9; 11 bases align to TRBD2. This CDR3 has 13 residues. The ends lost 5 bases at V and 9 bases at J; junction bases unmatched: 4. Germline CDR1 SGDLS, CDR2 YYNGEE. CDR3 protein: CASSRGTSGEQFF. The CDR3 nucleotides are TGTGCCAGCAGTCGAGGGACTAGCGGTGAGCAGTTCTTC.

The chain has TRBV28 and TRBJ1-2; unclear D gene. CDR3 size: 11 residues. Trimming pared 5 bases from V and 8 bases from J, leaving 9 bases between. Per the germline V gene, CDR1 is MDHEN and CDR2 is SYDVKM. The DNA for the CDR3 is TGTGCCAGCAGTGGGTTGGGAGGCTACACCTTC. This translates into CASSGLGGYTF.

For this clonotype: A clone one base away is much larger, so this may be a read error. CDR3 nucleotides: TGTGCCTGGAGAGAAGGGAGAGCGGCGCAGTACTTC. Translation gives CAWREGRAAQYF. This chain links TRBV30 with TRBJ2-7; TRBD2 might be the D (5 bases). Germline V gene data show CDR1 as GTSNPN and CDR2 as SVGIG (reference sequence). The CDR3 has 12 amino acids. V shed 3 bases and J shed 9 bases, with 15 bases lying between them.

J is TRBJ1-2 and V is TRBV6-1; TRBD1 matches 7 bases. The V segment lost 6 bases and the J segment 7 bases; nucleotides outside the gene matches: 14. Germline lookup yields CDR1 MNHNS and CDR2 SASEGT. This CDR3 region has 15 residues. CDR3 sequence: CASSGTVYPVRGYTF. The CDR3 DNA reads as TGTGCCAGCAGCGGGACAGTCTACCCTGTACGTGGCTACACCTTC.

Ten or more counts support this clonotype. V usage is TRBV11-2 and J usage is TRBJ2-7, with D perhaps matching TRBD1 or TRBD2 (5 bases each). V was shortened by 3 bases and J by 7 bases, with 22 bases between the two germline ends. The CDR3 is 16 amino acids. Germline CDR1 and CDR2: SGHAT and FQNNGV. CDR3 region: CASSLVGRGSAWEQYF. The CDR3, as DNA: TGTGCCAGCAGCTTGGTGGGGCGAGGGAGCGCTTGGGAGCAGTACTTC.

As to this clonotype: A read error may be the cause here, since a much bigger clone is one base away. This chain links TRBV11-2 with TRBJ2-3; 10 bases fit TRBD2. Per the germline V gene, CDR1 is SGHAT and CDR2 is FQNNGV. The V gene end was trimmed by 4 bases and the J gene end by 5 bases; junction bases not matched to a gene: 6. The CDR3 is 15 residues long. CDR3 nucleotides: TGTGCCAGCAGCTCAGCTAGCGGGAGTGTAGATACGCAGTATTTT. Translated: CASSSASGSVDTQYF.

This clonotype was seen many times. This chain uses TRBV2 with TRBJ1-4; D is unresolved. Per germline, CDR1 SNHLY and CDR2 FYNNEI. Trimming took 4 bases from V and 8 from J, leaving 14 bases between them. The CDR3 runs 14 residues. This CDR3 is CASSVLLEGEKLFF. In nucleotides, the CDR3 is TGTGCCAGCAGTGTACTCCTGGAGGGCGAAAAACTGTTTTTT.

This clonotype was seen at least ten times. The chain is built from TRBV19 and TRBJ2-2, with 11 bases aligning to TRBD2. The germline CDR1 and CDR2 sequences are LNHDA and SQIVND (reference sequence). This CDR3 is 17 amino acids long. J lost 6 bases, V lost 7 bases, and 13 bases had no gene match. The CDR3 region is CASIPGASGRPSGELFF. The CDR3 coding sequence is TGTGCCAGTATACCCGGGGCTAGCGGGAGGCCGTCCGGGGAGCTGTTTTTT.

This clonotype was observed many times. The rearrangement links TRBV6-1 to TRBJ2-7; D gene uncertain. Trimming took 1 base from V and 4 from J, leaving 14 bases between them. The CDR3 totals 15 residues. Looked up from germline, CDR1 is MNHNS and CDR2 is SASEGT. The CDR3 nucleotides read TGTGCCAGCAGTGAAGACAGCTCAAATTTTTACGAGCAGTACTTC. Protein product: CASSEDSSNFYEQYF.

There are many counts of this clonotype. J is TRBJ1-2 and V is TRBV30; the D gene is possibly TRBD1 (6 bases). Germline CDR1 GTSNPN, CDR2 SVGIG (reference sequence). Trimming left V 2 bases short and J 8 bases short, with 9 bases between. This CDR3 comprises 11 residues. In DNA, the CDR3 is TGTGCCTGGAGTCCCGGGGGCGGCTACACCTTC. The encoded protein is CAWSPGGGYTF.

This clonotype came up a few times. J is TRBJ2-4 and V is TRBV20-1; D could derive from TRBD1 or TRBD2 (6 bases each). V lost 6 bases and J 6 bases, leaving 18 bases between the germline ends. The CDR3 is 14 amino acids. Germline values: CDR1 DFQATT, CDR2 SNEGSKA (reference sequence). The CDR3 is CSAGEGGPGNIQYF. The CDR3 region has the DNA TGCAGTGCCGGCGAGGGGGGTCCGGGAAACATTCAGTACTTC.

This clonotype was seen at least ten times. This chain uses TRBV11-2 with TRBJ2-1, with D possibly being TRBD1 (5 bases). V was clipped by 5 bases and J by 5 bases, with 10 bases between them. The CDR3 has 13 residues. Germline CDR1 is SGHAT and CDR2 is FQNNGV. This CDR3 is CASSIDRHNEQFF. CDR3 bases: TGTGCCAGCAGCATTGACAGACACAATGAGCAGTTCTTC.

Comments on this clonotype: This may come from a read error, since a much larger clone is one base off. The chain uses TRBV14 and TRBJ2-7, with no clear D. Trimming cost V 0 bases and J 6 bases, with 12 bases left between them. In germline, CDR1 is SGHDN, CDR2 FVKESK. The CDR3 is made up of 14 amino acids. The CDR3 DNA reads as TGTGCCAGCAGCCAAGACTACGGCGTTGGCGAGCAGTACTTC. This codes for CASSQDYGVGEQYF.

This clonotype was recorded at least ten times. The chain recombines TRBV12-3 or TRBV12-4 with TRBJ2-1; 7 bases align to TRBD2. The CDR3 runs to 16 residues. The V and J ends lost 4 bases and 7 bases, in that order; junction bases with no gene match: 13. The CDR3 is CASSSGGGASNNEQFF. Here the CDR3 DNA reads TGTGCCAGCAGTTCGGGGGGTGGGGCCTCTAATAATGAGCAGTTCTTC.

This clonotype was counted many times. The chain employs TRBV19 and TRBJ2-7, with 9 positions matching TRBD2. The CDR3 is made up of 14 amino acids. The trim removed 10 bases at V and 5 bases at J, leaving 12 bases unmatched. Looked up from germline, CDR1 is LNHDA and CDR2 is SQIVND (reference sequence). CDR3 bases: TGTGCCACCAACCCGGGACTAGCTGTAAACGAGCAGTACTTC. Translation: CATNPGLAVNEQYF.

The chain links TRBV6-5 to TRBJ2-2; 8 positions match TRBD2. Germline V gene data show CDR1 as MNHEY and CDR2 as SVGAGI. V dropped 6 bases and J dropped 6; count of bases not matched to a gene: 6. The CDR3 is made up of 14 amino acids. The CDR3 nucleotides read TGTGCCAGCAGACCTGGACTAGCCGCCGGGGAGCTGTTTTTT. Protein: CASRPGLAAGELFF.

This clonotype was observed many times. V and J are TRBV20-1 and TRBJ2-5, with D possibly called TRBD1 or TRBD2 (5 bases each). Germline loops: CDR1 DFQATT, CDR2 SNEGSKA (reference sequence). The CDR3 covers 13 residues. V gave up 4 bases and J gave up 0 bases, with 9 bases separating them. The CDR3 DNA is TGCAGTGCTATACTAGGGGACCAAGAGACCCAGTACTTC. Amino acids: CSAILGDQETQYF.

This clonotype was found many times. This rearrangement joins TRBV3-1 to TRBJ1-2; D remains unclear. Germline-derived CDR1 and CDR2 are LGHDT and YNNKEL (reference sequence). This CDR3 has 15 residues. Trimming took 1 base from V and 3 from J, leaving 12 bases between them. The CDR3 here is CASSQARREYYGYTF. CDR3 coding DNA: TGTGCCAGCAGCCAAGCAAGGAGGGAGTACTATGGCTACACCTTC. The variable domain in full, with the rest retrieved from reference TRBV3-1 and TRBJ1-2, is DTAVSQTPKYLVTQMGNDKSIKCEQNLGHDTMYWYKQDSKKFLKIMFSYNNKELIINETVPNRFSPKSPDKAHLNLHINSLELGDSAVYFCASSQARREYYGYTFGSGTRLTVV.

For this clonotype: The junction departs from the called germline gene at one end, perhaps through a read error. The rearrangement links TRBV27 to TRBJ2-7; TRBD1 might be the D (6 bases). There are 15 residues in the CDR3. Looked up from germline, CDR1 is MNHEY and CDR2 is SMNVEV (reference sequence). CDR3 protein: CAGSFAGASSYGQYF. In DNA, the CDR3 is TGTGCCGGCAGTTTCGCAGGGGCAAGCTCCTACGGGCAGTACTTC.

This clonotype was seen at least ten times. The V gene is TRBV3-1, the J gene TRBJ1-3; no reliable D call. Germline V gene sequence: CDR1 LGHDT, CDR2 YNNKEL (reference sequence). V lost 3 bases to trimming and J lost 3 bases, with 6 bases between them. The CDR3 has 13 amino acids. The DNA for the CDR3 is TGTGCCAGCAGCCAGATAGGTGGAAACACCATATATTTT. Its translation: CASSQIGGNTIYF.

Many counts were recorded for this clonotype. The V and J genes are TRBV7-2 and TRBJ2-3; no definite D call. From germline, CDR1 is SGHTA and CDR2 FQGNSA. V lost 5 bases and J 6 bases, leaving 9 bases between the germline ends. The CDR3 length is 12 residues. The CDR3 DNA reads TGTGCCAGCAGCGCGAACCAGGATACGCAGTATTTT. This codes for CASSANQDTQYF.

This clonotype was picked up many times. The chain combines TRBV6-2 or TRBV6-3 with TRBJ2-3, with 11 bases fitting TRBD2. J lost 8 bases, V lost 5 bases, and 0 bases had no gene match. Germline V gene sequence: CDR1 MNHEY, CDR2 SVGEGT. The CDR3 covers 12 residues. For the CDR3, the DNA is TGTGCCAGCAGTGGGACTAGCGGTACGCAGTATTTT. Amino acid sequence: CASSGTSGTQYF.

Many counts were recorded for this clonotype. The chain combines TRBV20-1 with TRBJ1-5; D unresolved. The V and J ends lost 8 bases and 2 bases respectively, with 16 bases between them. This CDR3 spans 14 amino acids. The germline V gene has CDR1 DFQATT and CDR2 SNEGSKA (reference sequence). The CDR3 region has the DNA TGCAGTCCCACGAGGGAGGGAGGCAATCAGCCCCAGCATTTT. This sequence encodes CSPTREGGNQPQHF.

The CDR3 DNA reads as TGTGCCTGGACGGGCAGCCAGCTAAACACCGGGGAGCTGTTTTTT. Its translation: CAWTGSQLNTGELFF. This chain links TRBV30 with TRBJ2-2; no clear D. The CDR3 covers 15 residues. Germline V gene data show CDR1 as GTSNPN and CDR2 as SVGIG (reference sequence). V was clipped by 4 bases and J by 2 bases, with 14 bases between them.

This clonotype was counted ten times or more. The chain has TRBV7-9 and TRBJ2-7, with 14 positions matching TRBD2. Germline V gene lookup returns CDR1 SEHNR and CDR2 FQNEAQ (reference sequence). V lost 4 bases and J lost 1; bases outside the gene matches: 24. This CDR3 comprises 23 residues. The CDR3 coding sequence is TGTGCCAGCAGCTCTTCCGAGGGACTAGCGGGAGCATCTGCGAACCTGTATTCCTACGAGCAGTACTTC. It yields the protein CASSSSEGLAGASANLYSYEQYF.

In this sample, this clonotype turned up many times. This chain links TRBV9 with TRBJ2-5; D is tentatively TRBD1 or TRBD2 (5 bases each). The CDR3 contains 14 residues. CDR1 and CDR2 (germline): SGDLS, YYNGEE. Trimming removed 0 bases at V and 5 bases at J, with 11 bases between. CDR3 residues: CASSVGLGEETQYF. CDR3 bases: TGTGCCAGCAGCGTAGGTTTAGGGGAGGAGACCCAGTACTTC.

This clonotype was recorded at least ten times. The chain recombines TRBV5-1 with TRBJ2-3; the match to TRBD2 covers 7 bases. The CDR3 spans 17 residues. The germline V gene encodes CDR1 SGHRS and CDR2 YFSETQ. V shed 4 bases and J 1 base; nucleotides not matched to a gene: 12. CDR3 loop: CASSLSLASGRTDTQYF. In nucleotides, the CDR3 is TGCGCCAGCAGCCTTTCCCTTGCTAGCGGACGCACAGATACGCAGTATTTT.